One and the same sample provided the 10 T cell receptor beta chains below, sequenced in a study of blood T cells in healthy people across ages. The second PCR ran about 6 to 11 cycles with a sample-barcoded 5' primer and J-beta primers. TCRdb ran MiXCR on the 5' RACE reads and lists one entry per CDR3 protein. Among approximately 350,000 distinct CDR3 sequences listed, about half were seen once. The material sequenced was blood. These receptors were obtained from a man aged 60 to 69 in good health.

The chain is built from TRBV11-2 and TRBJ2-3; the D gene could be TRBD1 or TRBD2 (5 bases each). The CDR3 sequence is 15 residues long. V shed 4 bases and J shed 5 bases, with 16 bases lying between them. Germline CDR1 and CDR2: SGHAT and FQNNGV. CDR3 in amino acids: CASSSSGAAGDTQYF. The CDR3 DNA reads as TGTGCCAGCAGCTCATCCGGGGCCGCGGGAGATACGCAGTATTTT.

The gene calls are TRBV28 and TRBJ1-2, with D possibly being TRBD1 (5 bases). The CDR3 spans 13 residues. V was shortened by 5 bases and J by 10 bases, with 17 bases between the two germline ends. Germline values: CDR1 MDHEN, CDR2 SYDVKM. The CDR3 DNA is TGTGCCAGCAGTGTCGGGCAGGGTATCTCCTACACCTTC. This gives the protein CASSVGQGISYTF.

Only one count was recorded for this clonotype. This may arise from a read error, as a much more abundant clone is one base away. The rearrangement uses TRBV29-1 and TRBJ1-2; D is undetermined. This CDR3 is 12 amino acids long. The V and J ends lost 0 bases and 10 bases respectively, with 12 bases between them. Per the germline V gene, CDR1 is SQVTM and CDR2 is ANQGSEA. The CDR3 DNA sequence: TGCAGCGTTGAAGACTACGACATGGACTACACCTTC. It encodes CSVEDYDMDYTF. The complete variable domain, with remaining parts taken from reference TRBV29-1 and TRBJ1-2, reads SAVISQKPSRDICQRGTSLTIQCQVDSQVTMMFWYRQQPGQSLTLIATANQGSEATYESGFVIDKFPISRPNLTFSTLTVSNMSPEDSSIYLCSVEDYDMDYTFGSGTRLTVV.

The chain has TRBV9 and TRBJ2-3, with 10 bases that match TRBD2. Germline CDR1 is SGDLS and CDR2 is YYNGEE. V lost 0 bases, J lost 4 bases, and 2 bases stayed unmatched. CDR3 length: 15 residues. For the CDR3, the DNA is TGTGCCAGCAGCGTAGGAGCGGGGGGGCCAGATACGCAGTATTTT. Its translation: CASSVGAGGPDTQYF.

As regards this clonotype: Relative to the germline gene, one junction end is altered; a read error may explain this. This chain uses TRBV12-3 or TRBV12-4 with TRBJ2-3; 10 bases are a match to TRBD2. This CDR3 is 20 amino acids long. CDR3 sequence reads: CASSPRQATLAGARADAQYF. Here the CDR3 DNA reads TGTGCCAGCAGTCCCCGGCAGGCCACTCTAGCGGGGGCAAGGGCAGATGCGCAGTATTTT.

Here the CDR3 reads CASSRGQGPSYEQYF. CDR3 bases: TGCGCCAGCAGCCGTGGACAGGGCCCCTCTTACGAGCAGTACTTC. V gene TRBV5-1 combines with J gene TRBJ2-7, with 8 nucleotides matching TRBD1. CDR1 and CDR2 (germline): SGHRS, YFSETQ. The V gene end was trimmed by 4 bases and the J gene end by 4 bases; junction bases not matched to a gene: 10. The CDR3 sequence is 15 residues long.

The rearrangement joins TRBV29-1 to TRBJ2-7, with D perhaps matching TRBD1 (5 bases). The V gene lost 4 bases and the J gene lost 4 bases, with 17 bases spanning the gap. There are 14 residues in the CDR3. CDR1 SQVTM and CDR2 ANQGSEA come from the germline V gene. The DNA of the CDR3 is TGCAGCGTTGCCCGACCAGGACACCAGTACGAGCAGTACTTC. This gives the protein CSVARPGHQYEQYF.

CDR3 sequence (DNA): TGTGCCAGCAGTCTTCTCCCGGGACAGAGATCAGGAGAGCAGTTCTTC. Protein product: CASSLLPGQRSGEQFF. This rearrangement joins TRBV7-9 to TRBJ2-1; 7 bases map to TRBD1. Germline V gene lookup returns CDR1 SEHNR and CDR2 FQNEAQ (reference sequence). J lost 10 bases, V lost 6 bases, and 18 bases had no gene match. The CDR3 contains 16 residues.

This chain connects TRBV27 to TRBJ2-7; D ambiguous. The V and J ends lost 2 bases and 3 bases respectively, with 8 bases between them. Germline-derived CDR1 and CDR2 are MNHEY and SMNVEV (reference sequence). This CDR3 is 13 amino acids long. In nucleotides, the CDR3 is TGTGCCAGCAGTTTAGCCTGGGGCTACGAGCAGTACTTC. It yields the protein CASSLAWGYEQYF.

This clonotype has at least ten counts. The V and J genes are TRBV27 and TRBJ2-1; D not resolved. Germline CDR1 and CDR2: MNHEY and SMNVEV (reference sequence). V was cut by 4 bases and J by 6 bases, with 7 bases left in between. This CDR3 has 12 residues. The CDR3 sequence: CASSSTPNEQFF. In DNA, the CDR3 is TGTGCCAGCAGTTCTACCCCCAATGAGCAGTTCTTC.